The rows below give T cell receptor beta chains drawn from one sample of a study of blood T cell repertoires in COVID-19. This table comes from immunoSEQ multiplex PCR, and its TCRdb copy is limited to in-frame clones, with some not included. The repertoire holds 270,000 or so clones, with approximately 86% as singletons. The sequencing input was PBMCs or T cells enriched from blood (not recorded which). These receptors came from a woman younger than 30 who had recovered from COVID-19. The conserved cysteine and the conserved F or W are not part of the CDR3 here. Each record gives: J gene, V gene, CDR3 protein.

>TRBJ1-6|TRBV30
AWSKGRQSYNSPLH
>TRBJ2-5|TRBV6-1
ASSELKLLAGGGYQETQY
>TRBJ1-4|TRBV27
ASSRTGANEKLF
>TRBJ1-2|TRBV7-9
ASSFGTVANYGYT
>TRBJ2-2|TRBV30
AWSAGTGKPGELF
>TRBJ2-3|TRBV2
ASNTGGTDTQY
>TRBJ1-6|TRBV27
ASSLRYPTGVSYNSPLH
>TRBJ2-1|TRBV9
ASSLRTGGVEQF
>TRBJ1-3|TRBV11-1
TSSLGHSGNTIY
>TRBJ1-2|TRBV3-1/TRBV3-2
ASSQDLTGGRGYT
>TRBJ2-3|TRBV19
ASSIDRGTSSTDTQY
>TRBJ2-7|TRBV7-9
ASSLETSQHYEQY
>TRBJ1-5|TRBV30
AWKGDRNQPQH
>TRBJ2-5|TRBV27
ASSLGILAGGRETQY
>TRBJ2-3|TRBV27
ASSLGGDGTDTQY
>TRBJ1-1|TRBV5-4
ASSSQTVLNTEAF
>TRBJ1-6|TRBV28
ASIMTGEGSPLH
>TRBJ2-3|TRBV5-1
ASRQGGGATDTQY
>TRBJ2-1|TRBV11-2
ASSPYSGDAGNEQF
>TRBJ1-5|TRBV24-1
ATSGSTGANQPQH
>TRBJ1-2|TRBV9
ASSVAYGQGAYGYT
>TRBJ2-7|TRBV3-1/TRBV3-2
ASSQGSGRGYEQY
>TRBJ1-5|TRBV6-2/TRBV6-3
ASSYLLQGTQH
>TRBJ1-5|TRBV28
ASSSTGFRHQPQH
>TRBJ1-1|TRBV28
ASIGVGNTEAF
>TRBJ2-2|TRBV6-5
ASSYGGLLNTGELF
>TRBJ2-1|TRBV7-9
ASSSTSGSAEQF